The 15 T cell receptor beta chains listed next were all sequenced from one sample in a study of T-cell memory formation after mild COVID-19. TCRdb re-called the 5' RACE reads with MiXCR, one entry per CDR3 protein. The table has roughly 250,000 distinct CDR3 sequences, roughly 15% seen once; the top ten hold about 4%. The source material was PBMCs or a T cell subset sorted from them (not recorded which). The receptors were sampled from a man younger than 35 who had mild COVID-19 (a few samples of this study predate the infection). Cell type and time point are not known.

This clonotype was seen more than once but under ten times. This chain connects TRBV5-5 to TRBJ2-7; 7 bases align to TRBD2. Germline-derived CDR1 and CDR2 are SGHKS and YYEKEE (reference sequence). This CDR3 has 13 residues. The junction had 8 bases not matched to a gene; V was cut back by 7 bases and J by 4 bases. The CDR3 here is CASAGDSLYEQYV. In nucleotides, the CDR3 is TGTGCCAGCGCGGGAGACAGCTTATACGAGCAGTACGTC.

The rearrangement links TRBV5-6 to TRBJ2-3, with D possibly being TRBD1 or TRBD2 (5 bases each). V lost 4 bases, J lost 4 bases, and 13 bases lay in between. From germline, CDR1 is SGHDT and CDR2 YYEEEE. This CDR3 region has 14 residues. The CDR3 DNA is TGTGCCAGCAGCAGGGACCGTAACCCAGATACGCAGTATTTT. Amino acid sequence: CASSRDRNPDTQYF.

The chain joins TRBV7-2 to TRBJ2-3; TRBD2 aligns across 7 bases. The CDR3 extends over 14 amino acids. Trimming cost V 5 bases and J 2 bases; bases outside gene matches: 4. Germline CDR1 reads SGHTA; CDR2 reads FQGNSA. CDR3 amino acids: CASSVSGDTDTQYF. The CDR3 DNA follows: TGTGCCAGCAGCGTGAGCGGGGACACAGATACGCAGTATTTT. Using reference TRBV7-2 and TRBJ2-3 for the parts outside the CDR3, the full variable domain is GAGVSQSPSNKVTEKGKDVELRCDPISGHTALYWYRQSLGQGLEFLIYFQGNSAPDKSGLPSDRFSAERTGGSVSTLTIQRTQQEDSAVYLCASSVSGDTDTQYFGPGTRLTVL.

J is TRBJ1-1 and V is TRBV6-2 or TRBV6-3; D is undetermined. The CDR3 covers 13 residues. Per germline, CDR1 MNHEY and CDR2 SVGEGT. V was clipped by 4 bases and J by 5 bases, with 11 bases between them. The CDR3 is CASSSNRDTEAFF. In nucleotides, the CDR3 is TGTGCCAGCAGTTCTAATAGGGATACTGAAGCTTTCTTT.

This clonotype has only a few counts. The DNA of the CDR3 is TGCGCCAGCAGCCTGGGACAGGAAGGCTACGAGCAGTACTTC. Protein sequence: CASSLGQEGYEQYF. The chain joins TRBV5-1 to TRBJ2-7, with TRBD1 identical over 8 bases. V shed 4 bases, J shed 3 bases, and the junction held 6 bases outside the gene matches. Germline V gives CDR1 SGHRS, CDR2 YFSETQ. The CDR3 extends over 14 amino acids.

This clonotype has a handful of counts. V usage is TRBV6-2 or TRBV6-3 and J usage is TRBJ1-5; TRBD1 is a possible D gene (5 bases). In germline, CDR1 is MNHEY, CDR2 SVGEGT. This CDR3 has 15 amino acids. V was trimmed by 5 bases and J by 7 bases, leaving 18 bases between them. CDR3 protein: CASSPLGEGTQPQHF. Here the CDR3 DNA reads TGTGCCAGCAGTCCCTTAGGGGAGGGCACCCAGCCCCAGCATTTT.

The rearrangement joins TRBV20-1 to TRBJ2-3, with TRBD2 matching 13 bases. V was clipped by 1 base and J by 7 bases; unmatched bases: 5. The CDR3 consists of 15 residues. CDR1 is DFQATT, CDR2 SNEGSKA, per germline (reference sequence). The CDR3 region is CSARGTSGGQNTQYF. The CDR3 DNA is TGCAGTGCTAGAGGGACTAGCGGGGGCCAGAATACGCAGTATTTT.

This clonotype has just a few counts. The rearrangement joins TRBV6-2 or TRBV6-3 to TRBJ2-3, with D unresolved. CDR3 length equals 13 residues. The germline CDR1 and CDR2 sequences are MNHEY and SVGEGT. The V gene lost 0 bases and the J gene lost 8 bases, with 9 bases spanning the gap. The CDR3 is CASSYSARPTQYF. CDR3 in DNA: TGTGCCAGCAGTTACTCCGCGCGGCCTACGCAGTATTTT.

This sequence joins TRBV12-3 or TRBV12-4 and TRBJ2-2; 8 bases agree with TRBD1. The J segment lost 5 bases and the V segment lost 8 bases, leaving 16 bases of the junction unmatched. The CDR3 extends over 17 amino acids. Written as DNA, the CDR3 is TGTGCCAGCGTCCACGGGGCTAGGACAGGGAGGACCGGGGAGCTGTTTTTT. It is translated as CASVHGARTGRTGELFF.

The rearrangement links TRBV7-9 to TRBJ2-5; 9 positions agree with TRBD2. Germline V gene data show CDR1 as SEHNR and CDR2 as FQNEAQ (reference sequence). The CDR3 contains 18 residues. V shed 6 bases and J 5 bases; nucleotides not matched to a gene: 19. For the CDR3, the DNA is TGTGCCAGCAGGTCTAGCGGGACCGACCCCCGTTTGTTCGAGACCCAGTACTTC. Translation: CASRSSGTDPRLFETQYF.

This clonotype was seen more than once but under ten times. The chain combines TRBV12-3 or TRBV12-4 with TRBJ2-5; D not certain. CDR3 length equals 12 residues. Trimming took off 3 bases at V and 5 bases at J, with 7 bases between the two ends. CDR3: CASSFHGETQYF. CDR3 DNA: TGTGCCAGCAGTTTTCATGGGGAGACCCAGTACTTC.

The CDR3: CASSGRGYSYTF. In DNA form, the CDR3 reads TGTGCCAGCAGCGGGCGCGGCTACAGCTACACCTTC. J is TRBJ1-2 and V is TRBV7-2; no clear D gene. Trimming removed 5 bases at V and 9 bases at J, with 13 bases between. CDR3 length: 12 amino acids. From germline, CDR1 is SGHTA and CDR2 FQGNSA.

This clonotype was counted between two and nine times. The chain couples TRBV12-3 or TRBV12-4 to TRBJ1-3; no clear D. The CDR3 contains 13 residues. The germline V and J ends were trimmed by 8 bases and 0 bases, with 8 bases remaining between them. The CDR3 reads CASGSSSGNTIYF. In DNA, the CDR3 is TGTGCCAGCGGCTCCAGCTCTGGAAACACCATATATTTT.

This clonotype was observed a handful of times. In DNA form, the CDR3 reads TGCAGTGCTAGTTCGAGCAATGAGCAGTTCTTC. Residues: CSASSSNEQFF. The rearrangement uses TRBV20-1 and TRBJ2-1, with D unresolved. Germline V gene data show CDR1 as DFQATT and CDR2 as SNEGSKA (reference sequence). The CDR3 consists of 11 residues. V was pared by 3 bases and J by 6 bases, with 6 bases between.

This chain joins TRBV7-8 and TRBJ2-1, with D possibly TRBD1 on 6 matching bases. The ends were cut back, 5 bases at V and 10 bases at J, with 24 bases in the middle. Germline assignment: CDR1 SGHVS and CDR2 FQNEAQ. CDR3 length: 16 residues. Here the CDR3 DNA reads TGTGCCAGCAGCATCCACAGGGTTGGGCTAATGGGAGAGCAGTTCTTC. Translation gives CASSIHRVGLMGEQFF.